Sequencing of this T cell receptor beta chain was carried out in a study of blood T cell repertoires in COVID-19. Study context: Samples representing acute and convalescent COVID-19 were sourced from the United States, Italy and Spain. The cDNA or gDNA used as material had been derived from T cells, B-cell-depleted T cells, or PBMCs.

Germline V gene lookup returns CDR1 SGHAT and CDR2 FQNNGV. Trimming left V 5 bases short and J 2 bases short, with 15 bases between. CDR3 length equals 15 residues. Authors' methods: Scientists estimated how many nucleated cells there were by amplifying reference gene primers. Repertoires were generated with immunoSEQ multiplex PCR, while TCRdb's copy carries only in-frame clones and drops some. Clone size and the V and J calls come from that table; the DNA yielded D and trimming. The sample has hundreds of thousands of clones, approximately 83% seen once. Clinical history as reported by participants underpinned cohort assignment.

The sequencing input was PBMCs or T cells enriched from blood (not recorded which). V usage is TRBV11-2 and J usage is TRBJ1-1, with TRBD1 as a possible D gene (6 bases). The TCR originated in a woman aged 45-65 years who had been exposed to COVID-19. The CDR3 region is CASSIPGVLNTEAFF. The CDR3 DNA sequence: TGTGCCAGCAGCATCCCAGGGGTCCTAAACACTGAAGCTTTCTTT.